Sequencing of this T cell receptor beta chain was carried out in a study of CD8 T cells in Susac syndrome. Reverse transcription of about 0.45 to 1 ug RNA used random hexamers. Coverage of TCR beta CDR3 amplification by immunoSEQ multiplex PCR extended to 54 Vbeta and 13 Jbeta. Each CDR3 protein is one row after TCRdb ran MiXCR on the immunoSEQ multiplex PCR reads. Here the sample spans approximately 300,000 distinct CDR3 sequences, approximately 91% being singletons. Between the trimmed V and J ends, which lost 4 bases and 10 bases, there was a span of 17 bases. Germline-derived CDR1 and CDR2 are MNHEY and SVGAGI. The CDR3 is 14 residues long. Sequencing of TCR beta was performed on blood CD8+ T cells and on blood CD4+ T cells. Included as multiple sclerosis controls were treatment-naive patients who had stable or active relapsing-remitting disease. Negative magnetic isolation gave CD8+ and CD4+ cells; FACS enriched CD8+ TEMRA.

The chain carries TRBV6-5 and TRBJ2-1, with D tentatively TRBD2 (5 bases). Material for sequencing was CD8+ T cells from PBMCs. This clonotype was sampled from a human donor with multiple sclerosis. The CDR3 region is CASSSGVSWREQFF. The CDR3 nucleotides read TGTGCCAGCAGTTCCGGGGTCTCCTGGAGGGAGCAGTTCTTC.